In this sample, the clone carrying this T cell receptor beta chain turned up once. Here immunoSEQ multiplex PCR was the method, and the copy in TCRdb shows in-frame clones only, minus some. The sample lists about 120,000 clones, over 65% occurring once. This sample was taken from a study of blood T cell repertoires in COVID-19. Study-wide context: Acute and convalescent COVID-19 specimens originated in the United States, Italy and Spain.

With 2 bases removed from V and 3 bases from J, the gap between germline ends came to 20 bases. The CDR3 runs to 18 residues. Germline V lookup: CDR1 SGDLS, CDR2 YYNGEE. Sequencing used peripheral blood. This TCR was recovered from a man aged 30-40 years with acute or convalescent COVID-19. The rearrangement uses TRBV9 and TRBJ2-2, with D maybe TRBD1 (5 bases). The CDR3 here is CASSVGQAPFTYTGELFF. Written as DNA, the CDR3 is TGTGCCAGCAGCGTCGGACAAGCCCCATTCACATACACCGGGGAGCTGTTTTTT.